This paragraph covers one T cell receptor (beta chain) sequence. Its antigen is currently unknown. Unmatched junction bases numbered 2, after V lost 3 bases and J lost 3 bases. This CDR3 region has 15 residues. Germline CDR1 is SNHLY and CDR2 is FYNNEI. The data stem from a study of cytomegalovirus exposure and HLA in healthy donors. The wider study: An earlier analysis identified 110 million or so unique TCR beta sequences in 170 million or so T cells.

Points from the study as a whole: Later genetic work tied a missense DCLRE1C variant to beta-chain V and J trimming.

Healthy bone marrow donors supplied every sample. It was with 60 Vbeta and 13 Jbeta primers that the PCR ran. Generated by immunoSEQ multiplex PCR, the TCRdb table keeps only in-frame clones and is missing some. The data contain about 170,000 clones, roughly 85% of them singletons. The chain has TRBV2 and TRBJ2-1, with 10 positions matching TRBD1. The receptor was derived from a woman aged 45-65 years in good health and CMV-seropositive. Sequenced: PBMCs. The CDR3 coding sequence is TGTGCCAGCAGTGAGGACAGGGGGAACTACAATGAGCAGTTCTTC. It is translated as CASSEDRGNYNEQFF.